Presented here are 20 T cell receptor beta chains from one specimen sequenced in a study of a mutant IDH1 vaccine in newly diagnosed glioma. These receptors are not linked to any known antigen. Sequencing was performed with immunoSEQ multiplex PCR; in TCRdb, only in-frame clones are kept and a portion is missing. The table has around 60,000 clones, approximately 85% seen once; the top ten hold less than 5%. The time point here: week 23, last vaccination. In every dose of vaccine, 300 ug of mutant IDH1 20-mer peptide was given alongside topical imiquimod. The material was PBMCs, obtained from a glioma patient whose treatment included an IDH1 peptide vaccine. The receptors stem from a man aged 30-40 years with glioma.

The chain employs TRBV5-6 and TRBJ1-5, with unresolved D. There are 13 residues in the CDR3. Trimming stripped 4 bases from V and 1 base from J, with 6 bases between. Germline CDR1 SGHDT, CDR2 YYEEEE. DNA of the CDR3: TGTGCCAGCAGCCAAAACAGCAATCAGCCCCAGCATTTT. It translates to CASSQNSNQPQHF.

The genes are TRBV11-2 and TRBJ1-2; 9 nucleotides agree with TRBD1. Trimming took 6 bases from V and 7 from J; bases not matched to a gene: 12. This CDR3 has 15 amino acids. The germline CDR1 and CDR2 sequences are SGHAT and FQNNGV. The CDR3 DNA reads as TGTGCCAGCAGATCACAGAACCGGGACAGGGCTGGCTACACCTTC. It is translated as CASRSQNRDRAGYTF.

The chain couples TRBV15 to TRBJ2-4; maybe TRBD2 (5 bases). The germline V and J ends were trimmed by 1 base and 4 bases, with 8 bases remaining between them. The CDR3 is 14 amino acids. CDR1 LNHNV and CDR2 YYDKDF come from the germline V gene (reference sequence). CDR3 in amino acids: CATSRVREKNIQYF. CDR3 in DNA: TGTGCCACCAGCAGAGTTAGGGAGAAAAACATTCAGTACTTC.

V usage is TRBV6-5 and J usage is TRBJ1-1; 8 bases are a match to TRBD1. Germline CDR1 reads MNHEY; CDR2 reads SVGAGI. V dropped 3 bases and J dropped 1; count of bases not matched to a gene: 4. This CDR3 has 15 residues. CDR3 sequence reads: CASSYGDRPNTEAFF. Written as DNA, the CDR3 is TGTGCCAGCAGTTATGGGGACAGGCCGAACACTGAAGCTTTCTTT.

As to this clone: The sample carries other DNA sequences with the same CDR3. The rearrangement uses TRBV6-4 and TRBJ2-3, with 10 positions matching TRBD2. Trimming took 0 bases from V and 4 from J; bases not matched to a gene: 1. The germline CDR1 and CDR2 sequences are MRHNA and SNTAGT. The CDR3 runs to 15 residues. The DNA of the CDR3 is TGTGCCAGCAGTGACTCGAGCGGGGGGGCAGATACGCAGTATTTT. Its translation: CASSDSSGGADTQYF.

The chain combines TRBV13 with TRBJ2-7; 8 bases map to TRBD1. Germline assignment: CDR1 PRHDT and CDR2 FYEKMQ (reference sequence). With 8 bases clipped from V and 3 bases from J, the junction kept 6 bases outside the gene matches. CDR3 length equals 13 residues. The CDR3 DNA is TGTGCCAGCCAGTCAGGGGGCAACTACGAGCAGTACTTC. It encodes CASQSGGNYEQYF. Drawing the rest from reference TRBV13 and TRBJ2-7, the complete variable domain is AAGVIQSPRHLIKEKRETATLKCYPIPRHDTVYWYQQGPGQDPQFLISFYEKMQSDKGSIPDRFSAQQFSDYHSELNMSSLELGDSALYFCASQSGGNYEQYFGPGTRLTVT.

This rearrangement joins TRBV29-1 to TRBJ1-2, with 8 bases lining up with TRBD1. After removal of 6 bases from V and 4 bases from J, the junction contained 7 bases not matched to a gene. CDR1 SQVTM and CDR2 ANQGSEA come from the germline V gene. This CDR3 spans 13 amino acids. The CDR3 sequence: CSVTTGEAYGYTF. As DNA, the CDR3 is TGCAGCGTGACGACAGGGGAGGCCTATGGCTACACCTTC.

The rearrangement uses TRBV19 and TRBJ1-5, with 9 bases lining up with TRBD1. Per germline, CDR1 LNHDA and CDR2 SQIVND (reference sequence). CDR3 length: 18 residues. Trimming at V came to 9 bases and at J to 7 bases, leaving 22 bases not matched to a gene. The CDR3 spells CASSDSAQGALRGQPQHF. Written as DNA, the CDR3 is TGTGCCAGCTCCGATTCGGCACAGGGGGCTCTAAGGGGCCAGCCCCAGCATTTT.

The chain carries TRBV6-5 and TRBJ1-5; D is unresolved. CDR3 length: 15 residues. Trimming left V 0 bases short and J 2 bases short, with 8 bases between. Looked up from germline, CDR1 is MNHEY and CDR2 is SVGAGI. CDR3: CASSYSAGGNQPQHF. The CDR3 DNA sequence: TGTGCCAGCAGTTACTCGGCAGGAGGCAATCAGCCCCAGCATTTT.

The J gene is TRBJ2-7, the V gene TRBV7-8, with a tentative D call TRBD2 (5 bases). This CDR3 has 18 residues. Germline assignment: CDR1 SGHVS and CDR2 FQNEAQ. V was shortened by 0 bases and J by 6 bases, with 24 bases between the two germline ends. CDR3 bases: TGTGCCAGCAGCTTAGCGCCCGCAGCGGTCGTGCCTCAGTCCGAGCAGTACTTC. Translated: CASSLAPAAVVPQSEQYF.

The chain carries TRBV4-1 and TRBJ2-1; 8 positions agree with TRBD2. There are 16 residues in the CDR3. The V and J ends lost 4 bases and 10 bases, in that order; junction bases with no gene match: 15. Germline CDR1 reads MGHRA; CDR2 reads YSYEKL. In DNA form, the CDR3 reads TGCGCCAGCAGCCCTGGGGCGGCTAGCGGGCTCGTCGAGCAGTTCTTC. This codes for CASSPGAASGLVEQFF.

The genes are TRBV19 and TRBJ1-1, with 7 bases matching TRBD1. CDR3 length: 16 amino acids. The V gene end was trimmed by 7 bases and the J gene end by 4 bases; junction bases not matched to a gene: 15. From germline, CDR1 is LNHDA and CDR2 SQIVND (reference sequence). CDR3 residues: CASIRDRKTIGTEAFF. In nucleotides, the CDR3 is TGTGCCAGTATCCGGGACAGAAAGACCATCGGCACTGAAGCTTTCTTT.

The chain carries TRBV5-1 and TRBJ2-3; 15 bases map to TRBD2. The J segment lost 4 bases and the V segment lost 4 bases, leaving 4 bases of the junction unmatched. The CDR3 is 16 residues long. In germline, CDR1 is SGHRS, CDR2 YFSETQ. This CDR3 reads CASSQGTSGGPDTQYF. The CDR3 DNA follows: TGCGCCAGCAGCCAAGGGACTAGCGGGGGGCCAGATACGCAGTATTTT. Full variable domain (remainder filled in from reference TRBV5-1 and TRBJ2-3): KAGVTQTPRYLIKTRGQQVTLSCSPISGHRSVSWYQQTPGQGLQFLFEYFSETQRNKGNFPGRFSGRQFSNSRSEMNVSTLELGDSALYLCASSQGTSGGPDTQYFGPGTRLTVL.

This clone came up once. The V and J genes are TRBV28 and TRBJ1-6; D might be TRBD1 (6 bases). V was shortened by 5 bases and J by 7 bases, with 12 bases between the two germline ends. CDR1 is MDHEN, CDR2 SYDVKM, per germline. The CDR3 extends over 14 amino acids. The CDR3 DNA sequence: TGTGCCAGCAGTCTCCGGGACACAAATTCACCCCTCCACTTT. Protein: CASSLRDTNSPLHF.

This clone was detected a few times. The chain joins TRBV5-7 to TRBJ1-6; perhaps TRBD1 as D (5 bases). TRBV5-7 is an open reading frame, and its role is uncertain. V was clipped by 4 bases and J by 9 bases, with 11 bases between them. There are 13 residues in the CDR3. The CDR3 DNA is TGTGCCAGCAGCGGGGATGGGGGTTCACCCCTCCACTTT. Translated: CASSGDGGSPLHF.

DNA of the CDR3: TGTGCCAGCAGCTTGGTCCCAGGGGGGTTCAATGAGCAGTTCTTC. This translates into CASSLVPGGFNEQFF. The V and J genes are TRBV5-5 and TRBJ2-1, with D possibly TRBD1 on 7 matching bases. The V gene lost 0 bases and the J gene lost 6 bases, with 13 bases spanning the gap. Germline V lookup: CDR1 SGHKS, CDR2 YYEKEE (reference sequence). The CDR3 is 15 amino acids. The whole variable domain, remainder taken from reference TRBV5-5 and TRBJ2-1, is DAGVTQSPTHLIKTRGQQVTLRCSPISGHKSVSWYQQVLGQGPQFIFQYYEKEERGRGNFPDRFSARQFPNYSSELNVNALLLGDSALYLCASSLVPGGFNEQFFGPGTRLTVL.

Here the CDR3 DNA reads TGTGCCAGCAGCCGATGGGACAGCTCTGGAAACACCATATATTTT. This codes for CASSRWDSSGNTIYF. The rearrangement uses TRBV7-9 and TRBJ1-3; TRBD1 aligns across 7 bases. Germline-derived CDR1 and CDR2 are SEHNR and FQNEAQ (reference sequence). The V segment lost 5 bases and the J segment 0 bases; nucleotides outside the gene matches: 4. The CDR3 has 15 residues.

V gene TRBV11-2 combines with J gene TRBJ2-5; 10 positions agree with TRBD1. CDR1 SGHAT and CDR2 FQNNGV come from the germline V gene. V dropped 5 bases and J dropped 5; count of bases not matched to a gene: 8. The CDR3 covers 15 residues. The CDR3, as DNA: TGTGCCAGCAGCGCCGGGACAGGGGAATCGGAGACCCAGTACTTC. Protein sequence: CASSAGTGESETQYF.

The CDR3 loop reads CASSKYQDRTMNTEAFF. The CDR3 nucleotides are TGTGCCAGCAGCAAATACCAGGACAGGACTATGAACACTGAAGCTTTCTTT. The chain recombines TRBV5-5 with TRBJ1-1, with TRBD1 identical over 7 bases. V trimming: 4 bases; J trimming: 0 bases; junction bases outside the gene matches: 12. Germline values: CDR1 SGHKS, CDR2 YYEKEE (reference sequence). The CDR3 has 17 amino acids.

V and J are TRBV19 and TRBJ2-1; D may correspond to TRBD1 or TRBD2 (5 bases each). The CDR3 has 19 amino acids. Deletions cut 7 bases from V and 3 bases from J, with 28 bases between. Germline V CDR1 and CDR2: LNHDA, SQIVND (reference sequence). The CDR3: CASTHGAYAWGRDYNEQFF. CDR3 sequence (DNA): TGTGCCAGTACCCACGGGGCCTATGCGTGGGGCAGGGACTACAATGAGCAGTTCTTC. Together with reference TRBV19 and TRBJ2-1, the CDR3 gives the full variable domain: DGGITQSPKYLFRKEGQNVTLSCEQNLNHDAMYWYRQDPGQGLRLIYYSQIVNDFQKGDIAEGYSVSREKKESFPLTVTSAQKNPTAFYLCASTHGAYAWGRDYNEQFFGPGTRLTVL.